This TCR beta chain was retrieved from a study of blood T cell repertoires in COVID-19. Across the study: The United States, Italy and Spain provided the acute and convalescent COVID-19 samples. T cells, B-cell-depleted T cells, or PBMCs supplied cDNA or gDNA.

With 1 base removed from V and 2 bases from J, the gap between germline ends came to 15 bases. CDR3 length: 16 amino acids. Germline-derived CDR1 and CDR2 are SGHRS and YFSETQ. Per the original data handling: For nucleated cells, counts were estimated from reference gene primer amplification. TCRdb keeps only in-frame clones here, not all; method: immunoSEQ multiplex PCR. Clone size and the V and J calls come from that table; the DNA yielded D and trimming. The sample holds around 18,000 clones, 89% seen once. The TCR originated in a man aged 60 to 75 with active COVID-19. V usage is TRBV5-1 and J usage is TRBJ1-1; D is perhaps TRBD1 (6 bases). Sequencing input: peripheral blood. CDR3 nucleotide sequence: TGCGCCAGCAGCTTGAGGTCAGGGGCAACAAACACTGAAGCTTTCTTT. Translating gives CASSLRSGATNTEAFF.